This T cell receptor beta chain was documented in a study of response to subunit inactivated influenza vaccine. Study-wide results and caveats: Seasonal influenza vaccination, on each occasion, was suggested by the authors to recruit few new T cells.

About this clonotype itself: Its matching antigen is unknown.

V shed 6 bases and J 2 bases; nucleotides not matched to a gene: 6. The CDR3 is 15 residues long. Each CDR3 protein is one row after TCRdb ran MiXCR on the RT-PCR reads. The sample records about 300,000 distinct CDR3 sequences, 20% to 25% being singletons. The origin of this receptor is a man in his fifties or sixties who received an inactivated influenza vaccine. The source material was PBMCs from blood, sampled less than 22 months after vaccination. This chain uses TRBV12-3 or TRBV12-4 with TRBJ1-5, with 8 bases identical to TRBD1. This CDR3 reads CASRSGTGGNQPQHF. CDR3 DNA: TGTGCCAGCAGATCCGGGACAGGTGGCAATCAGCCCCAGCATTTT.